This T cell receptor beta chain was recorded in a study of cytomegalovirus exposure and HLA in healthy donors. Study-level findings and limits: In the analysis, some V segments, TRBV6-2 and TRBV6-3 included, were excluded as indistinguishable.

Concerning this clone itself: Its antigen is unknown.

The PCR had 60 Vbeta and 13 Jbeta primers. Assay: immunoSEQ multiplex PCR; the TCRdb copy retains only in-frame clones and omits some. The sample has 90,000 to 110,000 clones; about 16% are singletons. Among the donors, all were healthy bone marrow donors. V dropped 4 bases and J dropped 2 bases, with 12 bases sitting between them. Germline V gene data show CDR1 as GTSNPN and CDR2 as SVGIG (reference sequence). The CDR3 is made up of 14 amino acids. The sequenced sample was PBMCs. This clonotype originated in a female donor in good health and CMV-seronegative. The chain links TRBV30 to TRBJ1-3; D might be TRBD1 (5 bases). The CDR3 spells CAWTPTVTGNTIYF. Here the CDR3 DNA reads TGTGCCTGGACCCCGACAGTCACTGGAAACACCATATATTTT.